The text below deals with one T cell receptor (beta chain). Its target is unknown. This sample was taken from a study of T cells in localized non-small cell lung cancer. The CDR3 covers 14 residues. Losses at the gene ends were 6 bases for V and 3 bases for J; bases not matched to a gene: 5. The germline gives CDR1 MNHEY, CDR2 SMNVEV (reference sequence). Sequenced by immunoSEQ multiplex PCR; TCRdb stores in-frame clones only, minus some. The data contain 75,000 to 80,000 clones, 88% of them singletons. Overall study results and limits: Uninvolved adjacent lung, not tumor, had the highest T cell clonality. Adjacent lung exhibited a median of 57 among the 100 most abundant tumor clones.

The chain joins TRBV27 to TRBJ1-2; TRBD1 aligns across 9 bases. The TCR sequence derives from a woman between 35 and 75 years old with stage I squamous cell lung carcinoma. The material sequenced was peripheral blood, taken before any cancer treatment. Written as DNA, the CDR3 is TGTGCCAGCAGCTGGGACAGGGACTACTATGGCTACACCTTC. Translated: CASSWDRDYYGYTF.